This section outlines one T cell receptor (beta chain) sequence together with its context. This clone was picked up a small number of times. Its recognized antigen is unknown. Per-nucleotide qualities are absent, and no much larger clonotype sits a single base away. The CDR3 starts with the cysteine, ends with the phenylalanine, and has 12 residues. Only the CDR3 part of the read is kept: 36 bases, read in frame from the first base. Between the V and J ends, shortened by 3 bases and 5 bases respectively, the junction contains 8 bases. CDR1 and CDR2 are drawn from the germline V gene: SGHDT, YYEEEE. This sample was taken from a study of cytomegalovirus exposure and HLA in healthy donors (dated by TCRdb to 2016 to 2017). Background for the entire study: An earlier analysis of around 600 of the donors reported roughly 270 Gb of sequence data and 117 million unique TCR beta sequences from 150 million to 200 million T cells. A later analysis re-analyzed previously published TCR beta repertoires from approximately 700 donors and added high-resolution HLA genotyping to study TCR occurrence patterns. About 280 gigabases of sequencing data and around 88 million unique TCR sequences made up an early release that covered approximately 700 HLA-typed donors. Along with the approximately 600-subject first cohort, a separate validation cohort of about 110 different subjects was used. Donor age, sex, ethnicity and CMV serostatus were compiled together with the repertoire data. HLA typing included class I and class II loci at four-digit resolution. The study profiled the T cell repertoires of around 700 subjects by immunosequencing and related them to cytomegalovirus serostatus. Every discovery cohort repertoire had been produced on one sequencing platform. The study was designed to test whether signatures of past pathogen exposure could be identified by cataloging public T cell receptors. To decide whether each TCR beta V gene segment behaved as functional or pseudogenic, an earlier analysis of nearly 600 of the donors relied on high-throughput TCR beta sequencing. In a later genetic analysis, genome-wide SNP genotypes for about 65% of the 666 donors were used, and that subset was treated as a discovery cohort. The later analysis used no new phenotypic data to find candidate immune exposures, relying instead on TCR beta sequences and their occurrence across donors. High-throughput TCR immunosequencing, statistical association of individual TCRs with disease status, and machine learning were combined to predict cytomegalovirus infection status. The number of donors typed differed by locus, with about 620-630 for A, B, C, DRB1 and DQB1, roughly 520 for DQA1, over 600 for DPA1, and roughly 450 for DPB1. The genetic ancestry cluster associated with self-reported Caucasian donors included 65% to 90% of the 300 to 400 genotyped donors. Across approximately 400 genotyped donors of the cohort, an average of approximately 240,000 unique TCR beta nucleotide sequences per donor were sequenced, and 15% to 20% of those sequences were non-productive. Roughly 5 DR-DQ haplotypes were handled as single units for association and clustering, since linkage in the cohort was strong. The research as a whole found: The cohort was sequenced for TCR beta chains only, and without alpha or paired-chain data the features that could be detected were limited. Presence/absence analyses assumed roughly uniform sequencing depth across donors, an assumption that may not hold. The classifier was reported to diagnose cytomegalovirus status with high specificity and sensitivity in both the original cohort and the validation cohort. Linkage disequilibrium might explain the correlated functional status among segregating V segments, but an unknown experimental factor could not be ruled out. A cluster of highly shared sequence variants was judged likely to represent a technical artifact of the sequencing pipeline. A later genetic analysis associated a missense DCLRE1C variant with V-gene and J-gene trimming of TCR beta chains, and an independent cohort replicated the association. When HLA alleles, especially DR and DQ, strongly co-occurred, attributing TCR associations to individual alleles was difficult. A further reported finding was that TCR beta sequences accurately predicted the HLA-A and HLA-B alleles for most subjects in the first cohort. Because HLA typing was missing for some donors at each locus, association tests included only the typed subset. A later analysis associated about 17,000 TCR beta sequences with specific HLA alleles at a false discovery rate of 0.05. According to a later analysis, parvovirus B19, influenza, CMV and Epstein-Barr virus appeared linked to several top co-occurrence clusters. Because the 87-base-pair reads could not distinguish some IMGT-functional V segments, including TRBV6-2 and TRBV6-3, those segments were excluded. According to a later analysis, TCR association rates differed among HLA loci, with DRB1 alleles showing the most associated TCRs and HLA-C alleles showing the fewest. According to a later analysis, most CMV-associated TCR beta chains appeared to be HLA-restricted, and the HLA associations seemed to be driven largely by CMV exposure. For the cohort, immune exposure information was limited to CMV serostatus. It was suggested by the authors that the approach could potentially be generalized to other disease states and immunological phenotypes. Compared with equally common non-associated chains, HLA-associated TCR beta chains in a later analysis were more clonally expanded and had lower generation probabilities. The study gave a list of some 150 TCR beta chains associated with cytomegalovirus. According to a later genetic analysis, donors in an Asian-associated ancestry cluster had fewer N-insertions in productive TCRs than the roughly 660-donor mean. Because counts were too low, roughly 16 rarely observed V segments, including chromosome 9 orphons, were excluded from the earlier analysis of fewer than 650 of the donors. Most TCR sequences were observed very rarely across donors, whereas some public TCRs were present in many individuals. A few of the identified cytomegalovirus-associated TCR beta chains were confirmed in vitro to be specific for cytomegalovirus antigens. Broadly in line with IMGT annotations, most TCR beta V segments showed up in productive rearrangements about 90% or about 30% of the time in an earlier analysis of 450 to 600 of the donors.

The cohort comprised around 690 healthy bone marrow donors. At the time of sampling, every cohort member was nominally healthy, though immune exposures that went unrecorded were likely present. The donor tested CMV seronegative, placing the donor among the 350 to 400 seronegative members of the cohort. Each donor provided a peripheral blood sample, and peripheral blood mononuclear cells were used for TCR beta sequencing. The Qiagen DNeasy Blood Extraction Kit was used to extract genomic DNA from the blood cell samples. The protocol used for the library was the immunoSEQ multiplex PCR assay. A mixture of 60 forward primers for TCR Vbeta segments and 13 reverse primers for TCR Jbeta segments was used in the multiplex PCR. A multiplex PCR assay on genomic DNA amplified the CDR3 region of rearranged TCR beta genes. Amplified TCR beta libraries were sequenced as 87-base-pair reads on the Illumina HiSeq System. On the study's bioinformatics: Across the roughly 640 repertoires, a later analysis counted 80 million or so unique TCR beta chains, 9.5 million to 13 million of which were shared by at least two donors. Raw reads were error-corrected and collapsed into unique sequences by a nearest-neighbor algorithm in which closely related sequences were merged to remove PCR and sequencing errors. CDR3 sequences were aligned to IMGT reference sequences to assign V, D and J gene segments. For a sequence to be retained, at least a six-nucleotide match to both a V gene segment and a J gene segment was required. A rearrangement was called productive if the CDR3 had no stop codons and remained in frame with V and J, and every other rearrangement was called non-productive. CDR3 was defined according to IMGT convention as the region running from the second conserved V-encoded cysteine to the conserved J-encoded phenylalanine. The earlier analysis of about 560 of the donors excluded any sequence lacking an unambiguous match to a single V gene segment. In an earlier analysis of a few hundred of the donors, V segments were called functional above 56.7% productive rearrangements and were called segregating when the between-donor standard deviation exceeded 5%. A statistical classification framework was developed to diagnose cytomegalovirus status using the catalog of TCR beta chain sequences. A later analysis assigned V and J genes by comparing TCR nucleotide sequences with IMGT/GENE-DB human TR gene sequences. A later analysis assigned CDR3 sequences and most-parsimonious VDJ recombination scenarios with the TCRdist pipeline. In a later analysis, each TCR beta chain was defined by its CDR3 amino acid sequence together with its V-gene family, and reads without a unique V-gene family were excluded. To address suspected cross-contamination and a sequencing artifact, a later analysis removed around 600 highly shared, low-generation-probability nucleotide sequences. For each public chain, a later analysis derived a clonal expansion index from normalized ranks of inferred template counts within each repertoire. In a later analysis, generation probabilities were computed with a VDJ recombination model fitted to out-of-frame rearrangements, and the resulting probabilities were checked against IGoR. In a later analysis, hypergeometric tests were used to score TCR-TCR, TCR-HLA and TCR-CMV co-occurrence, with a repertoire-size bias correction applied to TCR pairs. A later analysis estimated false discovery rates by permuting HLA or CMV assignments 20 times. In a later analysis, co-occurring TCRs were grouped using DBSCAN, with TCRdist sequence similarity added in when clustering inside HLA-allele-positive subsets. Repertoires with fewer than 30,000 or more than 120,000 public chains were left out of co-occurrence clustering, as were four to six repertoires with anomalous nucleotide sharing. TCRdb stores this immuneACCESS table with in-frame sequences only. Part of the clones is absent; in the studies checked, under half of the shortfall reflects unresolved V genes, and no reason is known for the rest. For V, J and clone size, that table is used; D and trimming come from the DNA. A total of about 200,000 clones appear in this sample, more than 65% of them only once. The ten most abundant clones make up approximately 1.5% of the sample.

Sequencing was carried out using PBMCs. Here the chain combines TRBV5-6 and TRBJ1-2; possibly the D gene is TRBD1, per 6 matching bases. The receptor was derived from a man aged 45-60 years in good health and CMV-seronegative. The DNA reads TGTGCCAGCAGCTCCGGACAGTATGGCTACACCTTC. Translation gives CASSSGQYGYTF.